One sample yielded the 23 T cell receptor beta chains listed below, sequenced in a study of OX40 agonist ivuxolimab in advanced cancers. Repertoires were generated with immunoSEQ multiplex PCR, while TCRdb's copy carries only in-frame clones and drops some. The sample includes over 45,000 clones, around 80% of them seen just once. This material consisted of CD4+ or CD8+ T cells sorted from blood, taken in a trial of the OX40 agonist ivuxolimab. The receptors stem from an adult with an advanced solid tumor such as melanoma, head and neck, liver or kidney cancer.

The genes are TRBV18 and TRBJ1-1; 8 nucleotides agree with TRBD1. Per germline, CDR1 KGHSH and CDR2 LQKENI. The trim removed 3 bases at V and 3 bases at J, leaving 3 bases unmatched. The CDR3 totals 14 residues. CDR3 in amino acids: CASSPQTGDTEAFF. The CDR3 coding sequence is TGTGCCAGCTCACCCCAGACAGGGGACACTGAAGCTTTCTTT.

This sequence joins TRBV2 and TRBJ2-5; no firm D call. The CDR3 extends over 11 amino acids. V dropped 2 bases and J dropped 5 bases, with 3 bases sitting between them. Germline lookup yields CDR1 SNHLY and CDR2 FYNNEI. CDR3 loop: CASSEHETQYF. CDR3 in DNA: TGTGCCAGCAGTGAACATGAGACCCAGTACTTC.

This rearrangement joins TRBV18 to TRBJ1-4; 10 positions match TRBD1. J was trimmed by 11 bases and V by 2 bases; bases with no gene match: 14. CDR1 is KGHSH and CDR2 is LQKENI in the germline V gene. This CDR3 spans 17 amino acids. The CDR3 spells CASSPETGGNGIVKLFF. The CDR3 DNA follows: TGTGCCAGCTCACCAGAGACAGGGGGCAACGGCATAGTTAAACTGTTTTTT.

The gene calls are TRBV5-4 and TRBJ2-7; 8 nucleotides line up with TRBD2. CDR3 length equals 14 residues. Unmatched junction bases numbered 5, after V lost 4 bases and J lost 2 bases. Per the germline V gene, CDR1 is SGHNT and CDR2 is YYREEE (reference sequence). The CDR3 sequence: CASSLSGGAYEQYF. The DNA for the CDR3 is TGTGCCAGCAGCCTTTCGGGGGGGGCCTACGAGCAGTACTTC.

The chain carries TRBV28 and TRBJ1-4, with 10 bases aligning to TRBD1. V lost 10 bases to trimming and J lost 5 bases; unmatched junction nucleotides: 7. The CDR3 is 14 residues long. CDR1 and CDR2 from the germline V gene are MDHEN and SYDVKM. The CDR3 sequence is CATAVGQGNEKLFF. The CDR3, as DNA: TGTGCCACCGCAGTGGGACAGGGGAATGAAAAACTGTTTTTT.

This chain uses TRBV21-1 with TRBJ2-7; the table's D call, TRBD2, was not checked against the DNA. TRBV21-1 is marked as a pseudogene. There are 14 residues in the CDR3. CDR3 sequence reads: CASSQPSGSYEQYF. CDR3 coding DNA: TGTGCCAGCAGCCAGCCTAGCGGTTCTTACGAGCAGTACTTC.

The CDR3 DNA reads TGTGCCAGCAGCTGGACGGACTCGGAGCAGTACTTC. This sequence encodes CASSWTDSEQYF. This chain uses TRBV11-2 with TRBJ2-7, with a possible D match to TRBD2 (5 bases). The CDR3 consists of 12 residues. The germline V gene encodes CDR1 SGHAT and CDR2 FQNNGV. V dropped 4 bases and J dropped 7 bases, with 11 bases sitting between them.

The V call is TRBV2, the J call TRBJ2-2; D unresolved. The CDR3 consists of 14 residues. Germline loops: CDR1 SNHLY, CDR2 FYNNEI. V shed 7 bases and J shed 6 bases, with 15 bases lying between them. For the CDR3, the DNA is TGTGCCAGCAAAGGGTGGGTTAGCTCCGGGGAGCTGTTTTTT. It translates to CASKGWVSSGELFF.

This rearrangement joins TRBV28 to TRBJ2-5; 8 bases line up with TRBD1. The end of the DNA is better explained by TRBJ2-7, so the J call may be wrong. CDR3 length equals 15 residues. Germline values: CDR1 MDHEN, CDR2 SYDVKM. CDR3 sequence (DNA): TGTGCCAGCAACCGTCCAGGGGGCACTATCTACGAGCAGTACTTC. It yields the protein CASNRPGGTIYEQYF.

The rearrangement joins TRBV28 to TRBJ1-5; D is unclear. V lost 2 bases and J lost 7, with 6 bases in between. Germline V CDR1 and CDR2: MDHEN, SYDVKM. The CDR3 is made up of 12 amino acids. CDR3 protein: CASSLVNQPQHF. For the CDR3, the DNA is TGTGCCAGCAGTTTAGTGAACCAGCCCCAGCATTTT.

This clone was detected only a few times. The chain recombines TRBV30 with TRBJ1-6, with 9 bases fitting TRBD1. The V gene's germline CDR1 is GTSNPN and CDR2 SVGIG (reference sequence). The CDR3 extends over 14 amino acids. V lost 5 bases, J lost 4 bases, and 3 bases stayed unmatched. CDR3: CAWGDRAYNSPLHF. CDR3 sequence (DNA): TGTGCCTGGGGGGACAGGGCGTATAATTCACCCCTCCACTTT.

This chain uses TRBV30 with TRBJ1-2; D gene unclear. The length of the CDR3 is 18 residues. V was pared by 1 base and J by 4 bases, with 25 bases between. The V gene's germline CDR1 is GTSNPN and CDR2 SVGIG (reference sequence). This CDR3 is CAWSANRVAGPTIYGYTF. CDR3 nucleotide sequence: TGTGCCTGGAGTGCGAACCGGGTTGCGGGTCCCACTATCTATGGCTACACCTTC.

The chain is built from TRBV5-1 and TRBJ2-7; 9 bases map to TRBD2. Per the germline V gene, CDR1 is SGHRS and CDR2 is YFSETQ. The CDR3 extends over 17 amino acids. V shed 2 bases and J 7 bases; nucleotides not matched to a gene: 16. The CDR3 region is CASSLSGSAGGFREQYF. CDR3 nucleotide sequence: TGCGCCAGCAGCTTATCAGGGTCTGCGGGAGGGTTCCGGGAGCAGTACTTC.

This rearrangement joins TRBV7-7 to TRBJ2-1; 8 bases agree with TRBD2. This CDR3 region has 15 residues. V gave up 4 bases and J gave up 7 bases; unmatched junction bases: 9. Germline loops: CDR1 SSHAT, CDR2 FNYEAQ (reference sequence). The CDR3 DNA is TGTGCCAGCAGCTCGGGGGGGCCGTGGACTAATGAGCAGTTCTTC. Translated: CASSSGGPWTNEQFF.

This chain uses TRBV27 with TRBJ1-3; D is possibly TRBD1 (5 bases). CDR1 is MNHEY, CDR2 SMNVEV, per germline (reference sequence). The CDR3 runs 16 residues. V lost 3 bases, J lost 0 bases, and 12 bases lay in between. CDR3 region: CASSLTGGTSGNTIYF. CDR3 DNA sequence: TGTGCCAGCAGTTTGACCGGGGGGACCTCTGGAAACACCATATATTTT.

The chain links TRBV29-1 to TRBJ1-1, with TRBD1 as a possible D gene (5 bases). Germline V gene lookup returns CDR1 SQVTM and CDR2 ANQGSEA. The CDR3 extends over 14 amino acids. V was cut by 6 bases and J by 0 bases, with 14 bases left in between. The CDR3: CSVAPGPMNTEAFF. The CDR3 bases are TGCAGCGTAGCCCCAGGGCCTATGAACACTGAAGCTTTCTTT.

Here the CDR3 reads CASSPNEQFF. The CDR3 region has the DNA TGTGCCAGCAGCCCGAATGAGCAGTTCTTC. V is TRBV7-9 and J is TRBJ2-1; D unclear. The ends were cut back, 5 bases at V and 7 bases at J, with 3 bases in the middle. The CDR3 covers 10 residues. Germline loops: CDR1 SEHNR, CDR2 FQNEAQ (reference sequence).

CDR3 residues: CASSYGIGGTEAFF. As DNA, the CDR3 is TGTGCCAGCAGCTACGGGATCGGGGGTACTGAAGCTTTCTTT. The chain carries TRBV7-2 and TRBJ1-1, with a weak D call TRBD1 (5 bases). V lost 4 bases to trimming and J lost 5 bases, with 14 bases between them. This CDR3 has 14 amino acids. Germline V gives CDR1 SGHTA, CDR2 FQGNSA.

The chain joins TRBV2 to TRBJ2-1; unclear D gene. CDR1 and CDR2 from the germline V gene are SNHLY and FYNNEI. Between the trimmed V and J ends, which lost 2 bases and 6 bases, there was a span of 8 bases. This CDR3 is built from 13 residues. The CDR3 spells CASSEWRGNEQFF. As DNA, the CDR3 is TGTGCCAGCAGTGAATGGCGCGGCAATGAGCAGTTCTTC.

The CDR3 DNA follows: TGTGCCAGCAGTGAAGCTGGGGGCCTTTACGAGCAGTACTTC. As protein: CASSEAGGLYEQYF. The chain recombines TRBV6-1 with TRBJ2-7; TRBD1 might be the D (6 bases). This CDR3 is 14 amino acids long. Germline V gives CDR1 MNHNS, CDR2 SASEGT. V was clipped by 0 bases and J by 4 bases, with 10 bases between them.

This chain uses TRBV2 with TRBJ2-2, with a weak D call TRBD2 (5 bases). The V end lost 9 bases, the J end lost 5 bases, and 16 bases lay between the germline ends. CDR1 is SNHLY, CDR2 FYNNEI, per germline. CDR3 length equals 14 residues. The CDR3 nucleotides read TGTGCCAGTCAGCGGAGTCCGGGGACCGGGGAGCTGTTTTTT. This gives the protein CASQRSPGTGELFF.

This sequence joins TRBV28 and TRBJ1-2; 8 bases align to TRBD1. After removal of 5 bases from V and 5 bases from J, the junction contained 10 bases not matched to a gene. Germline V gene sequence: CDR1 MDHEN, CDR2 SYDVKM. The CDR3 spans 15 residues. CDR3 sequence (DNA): TGTGCCAGCAGTCCATCCGTCGGACAGGGTTATGGCTACACCTTC. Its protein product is CASSPSVGQGYGYTF.

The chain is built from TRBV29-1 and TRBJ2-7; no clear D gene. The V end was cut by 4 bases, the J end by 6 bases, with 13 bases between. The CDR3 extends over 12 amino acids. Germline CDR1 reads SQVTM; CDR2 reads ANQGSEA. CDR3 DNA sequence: TGCAGCGTTGGTATTAAGCCGGGCGAGCAGTACTTC. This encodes CSVGIKPGEQYF.